This is a list of T cell receptor beta chains from one sample in a study of T cell responses to AZD1222 COVID-19 vaccine. TCRdb's table, derived via immunoSEQ multiplex PCR, lists solely in-frame clones and lacks some. The sample contains more than 120,000 clones, approximately 85% of which appear only once. The sequencing used peripheral blood, collected 28 days after the second dose of the MenACWY control vaccine. The receptors here all came from an adult who received the MenACWY meningococcal vaccine as a control. The CDR3 runs from the conserved cysteine through the conserved F or W. D genes are given only for firm matches. Clone size appears in some rows only: once, few, many, or a class for an expanded clone.

v_gene	j_gene	d_gene	abundance	CDR3aa	CDR3nt
TRBV10-3	TRBJ2-7	.	once	CAISESTRHRIYF	TGTGCCATCAGTGAGTCGACAAGGCACCGGATCTACTTC
TRBV15	TRBJ2-3	.	.	CATSRDPVGDTQYF	TGTGCCACCAGCAGAGATCCAGTTGGAGATACGCAGTATTTT
TRBV12-5	TRBJ1-1	.	.	CASGLGQRAAFF	TGTGCTAGTGGTTTGGGACAGCGCGCAGCTTTCTTT
TRBV5-1	TRBJ1-5	.	.	CASSYTQGALDNQPQHF	TGCGCCAGCAGCTATACCCAGGGAGCTTTAGACAATCAGCCCCAGCATTTT
TRBV10-3	TRBJ2-1	.	.	CAISGSEVGAEQFF	TGTGCCATCAGTGGTTCCGAGGTGGGGGCTGAGCAGTTCTTC
TRBV6-2/TRBV6-3	TRBJ2-2	TRBD1	few	CASSYSPQGDTGELFF	TGTGCCAGCAGTTACTCCCCACAGGGGGACACCGGGGAGCTGTTTTTT
TRBV29-1	TRBJ1-3	TRBD1	once	CSVGTGNGNTIYF	TGCAGCGTCGGGACAGGGAATGGAAACACCATATATTTT
TRBV15	TRBJ2-7	TRBD2	few	CATSTGTSGYSYEQYF	TGTGCCACCAGCACTGGGACTAGCGGGTACTCCTACGAGCAGTACTTC
TRBV6-2/TRBV6-3	TRBJ2-1	TRBD2	.	CASSYGAGGFNEQFF	TGTGCCAGCAGTTACGGAGCGGGAGGCTTCAATGAGCAGTTCTTC
TRBV4-1	TRBJ1-5	.	few	CASSQGLGNQPQHF	TGCGCCAGCAGCCAAGGACTGGGGAATCAGCCCCAGCATTTT
TRBV3-1/TRBV3-2	TRBJ1-4	TRBD1	once	CASSQVGAGTANEKLFF	TGTGCCAGCAGCCAAGTAGGGGCCGGGACAGCTAATGAAAAACTGTTTTTT
TRBV4-1	TRBJ1-4	.	.	CASSRGTVEKLFF	TGCGCCAGCAGCCGGGGGACGGTCGAAAAACTGTTTTTT
TRBV6-2/TRBV6-3	TRBJ2-7	.	.	CASSYRGASAYLRSEQYF	TGTGCCAGCAGTTACAGAGGGGCAAGCGCATATCTAAGATCCGAGCAGTACTTC
TRBV7-3	TRBJ1-3	.	once	CASSHGRDSGNTIYF	TGTGCCAGCAGCCACGGCAGGGACTCTGGAAACACCATATATTTT
TRBV5-1	TRBJ2-3	.	.	CASRSPGLPTNTQYF	TGCGCCAGCAGATCTCCGGGACTCCCTACGAATACGCAGTATTTT
TRBV4-1	TRBJ1-1	.	.	CASSQGGGFAEAFF	TGCGCCAGCAGCCAGGGCGGTGGGTTCGCTGAAGCTTTCTTT
TRBV12-5	TRBJ2-1	TRBD1	.	CASGLGDSRNEQFF	TGTGCTAGTGGTTTGGGGGACAGCCGCAATGAGCAGTTCTTC
TRBV6-5	TRBJ1-1	TRBD1	.	CASTAGGDTEAFF	TGTGCCAGCACAGCAGGGGGAGATACTGAAGCTTTCTTT
TRBV4-3	TRBJ1-3	.	.	CASSQDPDSHGNTIYF	TGCGCCAGCAGCCAAGACCCGGATTCTCATGGAAACACCATATATTTT
TRBV4-1	TRBJ2-7	.	.	CASSQRSSYEQYF	TGCGCCAGCAGCCAAAGGAGCTCCTACGAGCAGTACTTC
TRBV5-1	TRBJ1-2	.	.	CASSLTGINYGYTF	TGCGCCAGCAGCTTGACAGGGATAAACTATGGCTACACCTTC
TRBV2	TRBJ2-1	TRBD2	.	CASSRTGLAENEQFF	TGTGCCAGCAGTAGGACGGGACTAGCAGAAAATGAGCAGTTCTTC
TRBV5-1	TRBJ2-2	.	.	CASSLYSGDTGELFF	TGCGCCAGCAGCTTGTACAGTGGGGACACCGGGGAGCTGTTTTTT
TRBV18	TRBJ2-5	.	.	CASSPGEGTETQYF	TGTGCCAGCTCACCAGGCGAGGGTACCGAGACCCAGTACTTC
TRBV2	TRBJ2-1	TRBD1	.	CASSGQGRTNEQFF	TGTGCCAGCAGCGGACAGGGGAGGACGAATGAGCAGTTCTTC
TRBV2	TRBJ1-3	.	few	CASGGGGNTIYF	TGTGCCAGCGGTGGGGGGGGAAACACCATATATTTT
TRBV9	TRBJ2-3	TRBD2	.	CASSVLGGRGQDTQYF	TGTGCCAGCAGCGTATTGGGCGGGAGGGGACAAGATACGCAGTATTTT
TRBV6-5	TRBJ2-1	.	once	CASSPREWNNEQFF	TGTGCCAGCAGTCCCCGGGAGTGGAACAATGAGCAGTTCTTC
TRBV20-1	TRBJ2-3	.	.	CSARDSDTQYF	TGCAGTGCTAGAGATTCGGATACGCAGTATTTT